This T cell receptor (beta chain) was found in a study of blood T cell repertoires in COVID-19. Study-wide context: The origin of the acute and convalescent COVID-19 samples was the United States, Italy and Spain. Nucleic acid was either cDNA or gDNA, and it came from T cells, B-cell-depleted T cells, or PBMCs.

This clone came up a few times. Data came from immunoSEQ multiplex PCR; TCRdb stores just in-frame clones and leaves some out. The repertoire holds around 46,000 clones, with 75% to 90% as singletons. Between the trimmed V and J ends, which lost 2 bases and 2 bases, there was a span of 13 bases. CDR1 and CDR2 from the germline V gene are MNHNS and SASEGT. CDR3 size: 16 residues. The receptor's source is a human donor in a cohort sampled during active COVID-19. V is TRBV6-1 and J is TRBJ1-5, with a possible D match to TRBD1 (6 bases). Material for sequencing was peripheral blood. DNA for the CDR3: TGTGCCAGCAGTGAACAACAGGGAGCGGGCAATCAGCCCCAGCATTTT. Amino acid sequence: CASSEQQGAGNQPQHF.